These T cell receptor beta chains were read from a single sample in a study of blood T cell repertoires in COVID-19. Assay used: immunoSEQ multiplex PCR; TCRdb lists only in-frame clones, some missing. The table shows some 280,000 clones, with around 91% occurring only once. The source material was peripheral blood. The receptors originated from a woman aged 55-70 years with acute or convalescent COVID-19. Each CDR3 is given with its conserved first and last residue. The D gene is left open where the match is weak. Not all rows give a size; the values are once, few, many and, for expanded clones, a class.

V gene,clone size,CDR3 length,J gene,D gene,CDR3 DNA,CDR3 protein
TRBV7-6,.,13,TRBJ2-5,.,TGTGCCAGCAGCCAGGTCCTGCGAGAGACCCAGTACTTC,CASSQVLRETQYF
TRBV19,.,15,TRBJ2-7,TRBD1,TGTGCCAGTAGTATAAAGGGACAGGCAATCTACGAGCAGTACTTC,CASSIKGQAIYEQYF
TRBV18,.,14,TRBJ1-2,TRBD1,TGTGCCAGCTCCCCGGGACAGGGGATAGGTGGCTACACCTTC,CASSPGQGIGGYTF
TRBV27,.,12,TRBJ2-5,.,TGTGCCAGCAGCCCCAACCAAGAGACCCAGTACTTC,CASSPNQETQYF
TRBV5-4,.,16,TRBJ2-3,TRBD2,TGTGCCAGCAGCTTCGGACTAGCGGGGGGCTCAGATACGCAGTATTTT,CASSFGLAGGSDTQYF
TRBV7-7,.,13,TRBJ1-1,.,TGTGCTAGCAGCTTTGACATGAACACTGAAGCTTTCTTT,CASSFDMNTEAFF
TRBV5-1,.,16,TRBJ2-1,TRBD1,TGCGCCAGCAGCTTGGCAGGACAGGGGGCGGGCAATGAGCAGTTCTTC,CASSLAGQGAGNEQFF
TRBV27,.,14,TRBJ1-1,.,TGTGCCAGCAGTTTAGTCAGGGGTGGATCTGAAGCTTTCTTT,CASSLVRGGSEAFF
TRBV9,.,14,TRBJ2-7,TRBD2,TGTGCCAGCAGCGTACGGACTAGCGGCTACGAGCAGTACTTC,CASSVRTSGYEQYF
TRBV5-4,.,12,TRBJ2-1,.,TGTGCCAGCAGCTCCTCCTACGGTGAGCAGTTCTTC,CASSSSYGEQFF
TRBV2,.,14,TRBJ2-1,.,TGTGCCAGCGCGATCGGGAAAACCTACAATGAGCAGTTCTTC,CASAIGKTYNEQFF
TRBV3-1/TRBV3-2,.,15,TRBJ1-6,.,TGTGCCAGCAGCCAACGGGACGGGGGGAATTCACCCCTCCACTTT,CASSQRDGGNSPLHF
TRBV7-2,.,14,TRBJ2-3,.,TGTGCCAGCAGGACGACCGGGGGCACAGATACGCAGTATTTT,CASRTTGGTDTQYF
TRBV5-1,.,14,TRBJ2-7,TRBD1,TGCGCCAGCAGCGCCGGGACAGGGGGAGGCGAGCAGTACTTC,CASSAGTGGGEQYF
TRBV9,.,15,TRBJ2-5,.,TGTGCCAGCAGCGTAGGAAGCGACCCGGGAGAGACCCAGTACTTC,CASSVGSDPGETQYF
TRBV28,.,13,TRBJ1-1,.,TGTGCCAGCTCGGGATTGGCGAACACTGAAGCTTTCTTT,CASSGLANTEAFF
TRBV7-2,.,14,TRBJ2-7,TRBD1,TGTGCCAGCAGCCGGGACAGCCTCTCCTACGAGCAGTACTTC,CASSRDSLSYEQYF
TRBV28,.,24,TRBJ2-3,TRBD1,TGTGCCAGCAACCCCACCGCGGCTATAACCCGACCCACGGACAGGGCTGCGCACTGGGGTACGCAGTATTTT,CASNPTAAITRPTDRAAHWGTQYF
TRBV7-2,few,12,TRBJ2-5,.,TGTGCCAGCAGCTCCCTCCAAGAGACCCAGTACTTC,CASSSLQETQYF
TRBV6-2/TRBV6-3,.,16,TRBJ2-1,TRBD2,TGTGCCAGCAGTCACCCCGGGACTACGCTCTACAATGAGCAGTTCTTC,CASSHPGTTLYNEQFF
TRBV19,.,15,TRBJ2-7,TRBD1,TGTGCCAGTAGGGGGACCGGGACAGCAAGCTACGAGCAGTACTTC,CASRGTGTASYEQYF
TRBV19,.,14,TRBJ2-2,.,TGTGCCAGCTGGAGGGGATCGAACACCGGGGAGCTGTTTTTT,CASWRGSNTGELFF
TRBV11-2,.,13,TRBJ1-3,.,TGTGCCAGCAGCTTAGGAGGTGGAAACACCATATATTTT,CASSLGGGNTIYF
TRBV6-2/TRBV6-3,.,19,TRBJ1-5,TRBD1,TGTGCCAGCAGTTACTCTCAGACAGGGGATGTGTACATCAATCAGCCCCAGCATTTT,CASSYSQTGDVYINQPQHF
TRBV28,.,13,TRBJ1-2,.,TGTGCCAGCAGTCCACAGGCCCCCTATGGCTACACCTTC,CASSPQAPYGYTF
TRBV28,.,15,TRBJ2-1,.,TGTGCCAGCAGTTTGCCGCAGGTTTCCTACAATGAGCAGTTCTTC,CASSLPQVSYNEQFF
TRBV11-2,.,16,TRBJ2-1,.,TGTGCCAGCAGCTTTGAGTTGCGGGGATCCTCGTGGGAGCAGTTCTTC,CASSFELRGSSWEQFF
TRBV30,.,13,TRBJ1-3,TRBD1,TGTGCCTGGACGCACGGACAGGAGAACACCATATATTTT,CAWTHGQENTIYF
TRBV5-1,.,16,TRBJ2-2,TRBD1,TGCGCCAGCAGCTTGGTAGGACAGGGGGCCACCGGGGAGCTGTTTTTT,CASSLVGQGATGELFF
TRBV6-6,.,15,TRBJ2-2,TRBD1,TGTGCCACCCATGGGGCAGGGGGGAACACCGGGGAGCTGTTTTTT,CATHGAGGNTGELFF
TRBV7-2,.,17,TRBJ1-6,TRBD1,TGTGCCAGCAGCTTTGTGCCAGGGGGTTCAAATAATTCACCCCTCCACTTT,CASSFVPGGSNNSPLHF
TRBV27,.,14,TRBJ1-2,TRBD1,TGTGCCAGCAGGCCCGGGACAGACAACGCTGGCTACACCTTC,CASRPGTDNAGYTF
TRBV29-1,once,13,TRBJ1-1,.,TGCAGCGGAACTCAAAAGGGGTTCACTGAAGCTTTCTTT,CSGTQKGFTEAFF
TRBV7-2,.,15,TRBJ1-5,.,TGTGCCAGCAGCTTAGGGGTTGCGGGGTGGCAGCCCCAGCATTTT,CASSLGVAGWQPQHF
TRBV2,.,14,TRBJ1-5,TRBD1,TGTGCCAGCAGCGTCACAGGGGGCGACCAGCCCCAGCATTTT,CASSVTGGDQPQHF
TRBV6-5,.,13,TRBJ1-5,TRBD1,TGTGCCAGCAGGACAGGGAGCAATCAGCCCCAGCATTTT,CASRTGSNQPQHF
TRBV19,once,15,TRBJ2-3,.,TGTGCCAGTAGGGACCACGCAGGGTCAACAGATACGCAGTATTTT,CASRDHAGSTDTQYF
TRBV28,.,14,TRBJ1-1,.,TGTGCCAGCAGTAACCGGGGGGCGGGTCCTGAAGCTTTCTTT,CASSNRGAGPEAFF
TRBV11-3,.,13,TRBJ2-3,TRBD1,TGTGCCAGCAGCTTAGATGGGGACAGGGTGAAATATTTT,CASSLDGDRVKYF
TRBV2,.,17,TRBJ2-1,.,TGTGCCAGCACCCCCAGGCCAGCCAGCACCTCCTACAATGAGCAGTTCTTC,CASTPRPASTSYNEQFF
TRBV25-1,.,17,TRBJ1-3,TRBD1,TGTGCCAGCAGTGCCCCCGCCGGGACAGGATTTGGAAACACCATATATTTT,CASSAPAGTGFGNTIYF
TRBV30,.,14,TRBJ2-7,TRBD2,TGTGCCTCCATAGCGGGTAAAAGCTCCTACGAGCAGTACTTC,CASIAGKSSYEQYF
TRBV5-4,.,12,TRBJ1-1,.,TGTGCCAGCAGCAGCGGACGGAATGAAGCTTTCTTT,CASSSGRNEAFF
TRBV24-1,.,14,TRBJ1-2,TRBD1,TGTGCCACCAGTGATGAACAGGGGGTCTATGGCTACACCTTC,CATSDEQGVYGYTF
TRBV9,.,17,TRBJ1-1,.,TGTGCCAGCAGCGGGCTGCTAACAAGGGGGACGAACACTGAAGCTTTCTTT,CASSGLLTRGTNTEAFF
TRBV2,.,13,TRBJ1-2,TRBD1,TGTGCCAGCAGTGTGACAGGGGACTATGGCTACACCTTC,CASSVTGDYGYTF
TRBV7-2,.,13,TRBJ2-5,.,TGTGCCAGCAGCTTAGTAGCCCCTGAGACCCAGTACTTC,CASSLVAPETQYF
TRBV7-8,.,14,TRBJ2-7,.,TGTGCCAGCAGCTTATATGAGGGAAGTTACGAGCAGTACTTC,CASSLYEGSYEQYF
TRBV28,.,16,TRBJ2-6,.,TGTGCCAGCAGTTTGTCGCCTACCTCTGGGGCCAACGTCCTGACTTTC,CASSLSPTSGANVLTF
TRBV5-6,.,12,TRBJ1-1,.,TGTGCCAGCAGCCTTAGGGGGACTGAAGCTTTCTTT,CASSLRGTEAFF
TRBV3-1/TRBV3-2,.,15,TRBJ1-5,TRBD1,TGTGCCAGCAGCCGAGGGACAGGACCCAATCAGCCCCAGCATTTT,CASSRGTGPNQPQHF
TRBV2,.,11,TRBJ2-5,.,TGTGCCATTAACAGTGTGGGGGGCCAGTACTTC,CAINSVGGQYF
TRBV3-1/TRBV3-2,.,16,TRBJ2-7,TRBD2,TGTGCCAGCAGTCCTACCGGGACTAGCGGGAGACGCGAGCAGTACTTC,CASSPTGTSGRREQYF
TRBV28,.,15,TRBJ1-2,.,TGTGCCAGCAGTTTATTGGCGGCGATGGGCTATGGCTACACCTTC,CASSLLAAMGYGYTF
TRBV28,.,14,TRBJ2-7,.,TGTGCCAGCAGACCAGGAACAGGATCCTACGAGCAGTACTTC,CASRPGTGSYEQYF
TRBV7-3,.,13,TRBJ2-7,.,TGTGCCAGCAGCCCGGGTCGGGGGGCCGAGCAGTACTTC,CASSPGRGAEQYF
TRBV3-1/TRBV3-2,.,12,TRBJ1-6,.,TGTGCCAGCAGCCCTCCAGGAGGACCCCTCCACTTT,CASSPPGGPLHF